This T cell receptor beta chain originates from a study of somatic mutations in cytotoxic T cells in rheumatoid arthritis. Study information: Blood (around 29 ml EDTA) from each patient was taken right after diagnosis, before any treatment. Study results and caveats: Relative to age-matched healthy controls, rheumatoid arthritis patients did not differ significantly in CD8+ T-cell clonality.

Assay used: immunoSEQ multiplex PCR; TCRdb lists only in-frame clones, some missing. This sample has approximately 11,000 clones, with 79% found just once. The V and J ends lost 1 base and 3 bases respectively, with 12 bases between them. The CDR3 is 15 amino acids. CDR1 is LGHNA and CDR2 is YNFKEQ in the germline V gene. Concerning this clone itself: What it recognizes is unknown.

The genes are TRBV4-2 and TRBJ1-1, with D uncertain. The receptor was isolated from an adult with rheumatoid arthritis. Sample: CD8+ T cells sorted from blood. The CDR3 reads CASSQVRVVDTEAFF. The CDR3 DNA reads TGTGCCAGCAGCCAAGTTCGGGTGGTGGACACTGAAGCTTTCTTT.